These 5 T cell receptor beta chains share one sample of origin, sequenced in a study of shared clonotypes between healthy human individuals. TCRdb's copy holds only in-frame clones and misses some; the assay was immunoSEQ multiplex PCR. The top ten hold roughly 13% of the sample, which has about half a million clones, approximately 84% seen once. The sample taken for sequencing was PBMCs. These receptors were obtained from a woman aged 40 to 55 in good health. Some clones in this sample may be carry-over from other donors' samples.

In nucleotides, the CDR3 is TGTGCCAGCAGCGGAAAGGACGAGCAGTACTTC. This translates into CASSGKDEQYF. This chain uses TRBV11-3 with TRBJ2-5; D is unclear. Matching the DNA end better, TRBJ2-7 makes the J call doubtful. The CDR3 has 11 amino acids. The germline V gene has CDR1 SGHNT and CDR2 YENEEA.

A remark on this clone: A much larger clone differs by one base, so this may be a read error. Other DNA sequences in this sample translate to the same CDR3. The chain uses TRBV28 and TRBJ1-2; the D is unclear. Germline CDR1 is MDHEN and CDR2 is SYDVKM. This CDR3 region has 11 residues. CDR3: CASNAWDGYTF. Written as DNA, the CDR3 is TGCGCCAGCAATGCATGGGATGGCTACACCTTC.

Comment on this clone: The same CDR3 also results from other DNA sequences found in this sample. The V call is TRBV28, the J call TRBJ2-3, with D uncertain. Germline CDR1 and CDR2: MDHEN and SYDVKM. The CDR3 is 13 amino acids. The V end was cut by 5 bases, the J end by 1 base, with 7 bases between. The CDR3: CASSPSGTDTQYF. The CDR3 DNA follows: TGTGCCAGCAGTCCAAGCGGCACAGATACGCAGTATTTT.

With respect to this clone: A far larger clone is just one base off, so this is likely a read error. The V gene is TRBV6-6, the J gene TRBJ2-3; 12 nucleotides line up with TRBD2. Germline CDR1 reads MNHNY; CDR2 reads SVGAGI (reference sequence). This CDR3 has 14 residues. CDR3: CASRTSGRTDTRYF. CDR3 DNA: TGTGCCAGCAGAACTAGCGGGAGGACAGATACGCGGTATTTT.

The chain is built from TRBV28 and TRBJ1-5, with 8 bases matching TRBD1. Germline V gives CDR1 MDHEN, CDR2 SYDVKM. Trimming took 6 bases from V and 7 from J; bases not matched to a gene: 8. CDR3 size: 14 residues. DNA of the CDR3: TGTGCCAGCAGCCAGACAGGGGTAGGCCAGCCCCAGCATTTT. Protein sequence: CASSQTGVGQPQHF.